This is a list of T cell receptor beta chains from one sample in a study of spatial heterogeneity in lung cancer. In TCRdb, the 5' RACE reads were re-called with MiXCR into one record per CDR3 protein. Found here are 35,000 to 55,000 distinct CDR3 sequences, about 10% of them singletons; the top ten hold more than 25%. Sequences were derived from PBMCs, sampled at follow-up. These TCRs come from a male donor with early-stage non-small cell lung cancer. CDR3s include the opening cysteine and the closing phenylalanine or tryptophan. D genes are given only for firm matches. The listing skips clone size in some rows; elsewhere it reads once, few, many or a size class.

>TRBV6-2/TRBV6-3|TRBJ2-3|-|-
TGTGCCAGCAGTTACACTGGCGAATATACGCAGTATTTT
CASSYTGEYTQYF
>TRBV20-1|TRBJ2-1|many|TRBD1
TGCAGTGCTAGAGACCCCTCCGGGACAGGGTACAATGAGCAGTTCTTC
CSARDPSGTGYNEQFF
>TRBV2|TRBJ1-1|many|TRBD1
TGTGCCAGCAGTTACAGGGGGCCCGGCACTGAAGCTTTCTTT
CASSYRGPGTEAFF
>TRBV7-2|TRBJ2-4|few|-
TGTGCCAGCAGCTTAACTTGGGATACCAGCATTCAGTACTTC
CASSLTWDTSIQYF
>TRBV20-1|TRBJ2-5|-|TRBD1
TGCAGTGCTATACTAGACAGGGGGGTAAAAGAGACCCAGTACTTC
CSAILDRGVKETQYF
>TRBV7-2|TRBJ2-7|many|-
TGTGCCAGCAGCTTAGCAGGCCATGTCTCCTACGAGCAGTACTTC
CASSLAGHVSYEQYF
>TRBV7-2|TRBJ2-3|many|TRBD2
TGTGCCAGCAGCATTACCGGGACTAGCGGGGGAGATACGCAGTATTTT
CASSITGTSGGDTQYF
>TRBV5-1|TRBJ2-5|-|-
TGCGCCAGCACCACCGGGGAGAAAGGGACCCAGTACTTC
CASTTGEKGTQYF
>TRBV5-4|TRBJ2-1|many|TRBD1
TGTGCCAGCAGTCACGGGGGGACAGGGGGTTACAATGAGCAGTTCTTC
CASSHGGTGGYNEQFF
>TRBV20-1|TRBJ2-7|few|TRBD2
TGCAGTGCTAGAGTTTCCTCGGGACTAGCCTACGAGCAGTACTTC
CSARVSSGLAYEQYF
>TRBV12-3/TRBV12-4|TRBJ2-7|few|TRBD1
TGTGCCAGCAGTTCCTCCGGGACAGCGCCCTACGAGCAGTACTTC
CASSSSGTAPYEQYF
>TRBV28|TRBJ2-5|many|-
TGTGCCAGCAGAATCGAGGGGGCCCAGTACTTC
CASRIEGAQYF
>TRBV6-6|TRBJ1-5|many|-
TGTGCCAGCAGGATTACACAGGGAGGGCCGCAGCCCCAGCATTTT
CASRITQGGPQPQHF
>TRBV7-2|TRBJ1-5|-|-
TGTGCCAGCAGCCGGACGGGTCCTTATCAGCCCCAGCATTTT
CASSRTGPYQPQHF
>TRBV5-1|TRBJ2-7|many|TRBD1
TGCGCCAGCAGCCAGATGGGACAGACCTACGAGCAGTACTTC
CASSQMGQTYEQYF